The 17 T cell receptor beta chains below all came from one sample that was sequenced in a study of T cell repertoires in cytomegalovirus infection. TCRdb processed the reads anew with MiXCR; each CDR3 protein has one entry. This table holds 500,000 to 600,000 distinct CDR3 sequences, about 15% found once. Sequencing was done on a sample of CD8+ T cells from PBMCs. The source of these receptors is a human donor in good health (CMV status not recorded). Some clones in this sample may be carry-over from other donors' samples.

V gene TRBV14 combines with J gene TRBJ2-7; D is possibly TRBD1 (5 bases). The germline V gene has CDR1 SGHDN and CDR2 FVKESK. V dropped 1 base and J dropped 1 base, with 14 bases sitting between them. CDR3 length: 16 residues. CDR3: CASSQGTTYFSYEQYF. The DNA of the CDR3 is TGTGCCAGCAGCCAAGGGACAACCTATTTTTCCTACGAGCAGTACTTC. The variable domain in full, with the rest retrieved from reference TRBV14 and TRBJ2-7, is EAGVTQFPSHSVIEKGQTVTLRCDPISGHDNLYWYRRVMGKEIKFLLHFVKESKQDESGMPNNRFLAERTGGTYSTLKVQPAELEDSGVYFCASSQGTTYFSYEQYFGPGTRLTVT.

Regarding this clonotype: This may come from a read error, since a much larger clone is one base off. The V call is TRBV6-5, the J call TRBJ2-2; 8 nucleotides match TRBD2. The CDR3 runs to 17 residues. Germline V CDR1 and CDR2: MNHEY, SVGAGI. CDR3: CASSYSGLAHPTGVLFF. The DNA of the CDR3 is TGTGCCAGCAGTTACTCCGGACTAGCTCACCCCACCGGGGTGCTGTTTTTT.

This clonotype was picked up many times. The gene calls are TRBV7-8 and TRBJ2-7, with D perhaps matching TRBD1 (6 bases). CDR1 is SGHVS, CDR2 FQNEAQ, per germline. The CDR3 totals 16 residues. V lost 2 bases and J 4 bases, leaving 18 bases between the germline ends. The CDR3 here is CASSLNSDSFIYEQYF. CDR3 coding DNA: TGTGCCAGCAGCTTAAATTCGGACAGTTTCATTTACGAGCAGTACTTC.

There are many counts of this clonotype. The chain combines TRBV27 with TRBJ2-1, with 7 bases identical to TRBD2. From germline, CDR1 is MNHEY and CDR2 SMNVEV (reference sequence). The CDR3 has 16 amino acids. The J segment lost 3 bases and the V segment lost 2 bases, leaving 7 bases of the junction unmatched. As DNA, the CDR3 is TGTGCCAGCAGTTTAAGGACTAGTGAGAACTACAATGAGCAGTTCTTC. Its protein product is CASSLRTSENYNEQFF.

The V call is TRBV6-6, the J call TRBJ2-7; 7 bases line up with TRBD1. V trimming: 1 base; J trimming: 4 bases; junction bases outside the gene matches: 1. Germline V gives CDR1 MNHNY, CDR2 SVGAGI (reference sequence). The CDR3 totals 13 residues. The DNA of the CDR3 is TGTGCCAGCAGTTACTTGGGACAGTACGAGCAGTACTTC. Its translation is CASSYLGQYEQYF.

This clonotype was found once. This sequence may be a read error, since a much larger clone differs from it by one base. As the CDR3 is not closed by the conserved phenylalanine or tryptophan, this likely results from a read error. The chain uses TRBV12-3 or TRBV12-4 and TRBJ2-1; a weak D match, TRBD2 (5 bases). Trimming removed 3 bases at V and 10 bases at J, with 10 bases between. The CDR3 loop spans 12 amino acids. CDR3 protein: CASSFPPGEQFL. The CDR3 region has the DNA TGTGCCAGCAGTTTTCCCCCGGGGGAGCAGTTCTTA.

This clonotype was found many times. This chain links TRBV12-5 with TRBJ2-7; D ambiguous. Trimming took off 3 bases at V and 5 bases at J, with 11 bases between the two ends. The length of the CDR3 is 13 residues. The germline V gene encodes CDR1 LGHNT and CDR2 FRNRAP. The CDR3 loop reads CASGLGLDNEQYF. The CDR3, as DNA: TGTGCTAGTGGTTTAGGGCTAGACAACGAGCAGTACTTC.

The table lists this clonotype with many counts. The chain uses TRBV7-9 and TRBJ2-3; 10 nucleotides match TRBD2. V was clipped by 6 bases and J by 3 bases; unmatched bases: 12. The CDR3 covers 17 residues. Germline assignment: CDR1 SEHNR and CDR2 FQNEAQ (reference sequence). The CDR3 DNA reads as TGTGCCAGCAGTCATCGAAGGGTAGCGGGGGGTACAGATACGCAGTATTTT. Translation gives CASSHRRVAGGTDTQYF.

The chain has TRBV4-3 and TRBJ1-6; no definite D call. The germline gives CDR1 LGHNA, CDR2 YSLEER. With 0 bases removed from V and 13 bases from J, the gap between germline ends came to 10 bases. This CDR3 spans 13 amino acids. The CDR3 DNA is TGCGCCAGCAGCCAAGATCTAAACCCCCCCCTCCACTTT. Translation gives CASSQDLNPPLHF.

The CDR3 DNA sequence: TGTGCCAGCAGCTCGGGGACTATCGGGGAGCTGTTTTTT. Translating it yields CASSSGTIGELFF. This chain connects TRBV5-6 to TRBJ2-2; 7 bases map to TRBD2. The CDR3 totals 13 residues. Germline assignment: CDR1 SGHDT and CDR2 YYEEEE. Trimming cost V 3 bases and J 7 bases; bases outside gene matches: 3.

V gene TRBV27 combines with J gene TRBJ2-7, with 12 bases aligning to TRBD2. This CDR3 is 16 amino acids long. Losses at the gene ends were 5 bases for V and 3 bases for J; bases not matched to a gene: 8. From germline, CDR1 is MNHEY and CDR2 SMNVEV (reference sequence). The CDR3 is CASSTRTSGDFYEQYF. CDR3 sequence (DNA): TGTGCCAGCAGTACCCGGACTAGCGGGGATTTCTACGAGCAGTACTTC.

CDR3 region: CASSEERGEQPQHF. The CDR3 DNA follows: TGTGCCAGCAGTGAAGAGAGGGGGGAACAGCCCCAGCATTTT. The chain links TRBV6-1 to TRBJ1-5; D perhaps matches TRBD1 (6 bases). V was shortened by 1 base and J by 7 bases, with 11 bases between the two germline ends. CDR3 size: 14 residues. CDR1 is MNHNS, CDR2 SASEGT, per germline.

V usage is TRBV27 and J usage is TRBJ2-5, with D possibly called TRBD1 or TRBD2 (5 bases each). This CDR3 has 13 amino acids. CDR1 is MNHEY, CDR2 SMNVEV, per germline (reference sequence). Trimming pared 3 bases from V and 4 bases from J, leaving 9 bases between. This chain's CDR3 is CASSLGRRETQYF. The DNA of the CDR3 is TGTGCCAGCAGTTTGGGACGGCGAGAGACCCAGTACTTC.

This clonotype was seen many times. The gene calls are TRBV7-3 and TRBJ2-3, with D hard to call. The V gene lost 6 bases and the J gene lost 2 bases, with 9 bases spanning the gap. Germline CDR1 is SGHTA and CDR2 is FQGTGA. This CDR3 comprises 13 residues. The chain's CDR3 is CASREGSTDTQYF. DNA for the CDR3: TGTGCCAGCAGGGAAGGATCCACAGATACGCAGTATTTT.

This clonotype was counted at least ten times. This rearrangement joins TRBV7-9 to TRBJ1-5; the D is unclear. CDR1 SEHNR and CDR2 FQNEAQ come from the germline V gene (reference sequence). The length of the CDR3 is 13 residues. V lost 1 base to trimming and J lost 3 bases, with 4 bases between them. The CDR3: CASSLEPNQPQHF. Here the CDR3 DNA reads TGTGCCAGCAGCTTAGAACCCAATCAGCCCCAGCATTTT.

This clonotype was seen at least ten times. The genes are TRBV12-3 or TRBV12-4 and TRBJ1-1, with a tentative D call TRBD1 (6 bases). The CDR3 consists of 17 residues. The V end was cut by 1 base, the J end by 0 bases, with 15 bases between. This CDR3 is CASSLVWAEGVNTEAFF. The CDR3 coding sequence is TGTGCCAGCAGTTTAGTATGGGCGGAGGGGGTGAACACTGAAGCTTTCTTT.

The sample holds a few counts of this clonotype. The chain links TRBV4-2 to TRBJ2-7, with 7 bases identical to TRBD2. The V and J ends lost 4 bases and 4 bases, in that order; junction bases with no gene match: 7. CDR1 is LGHNA, CDR2 YNFKEQ, per germline. The CDR3 totals 14 residues. CDR3 DNA sequence: TGTGCCAGCAGCCCCCTAGCGGACCTTTACGAGCAGTACTTC. As protein: CASSPLADLYEQYF.